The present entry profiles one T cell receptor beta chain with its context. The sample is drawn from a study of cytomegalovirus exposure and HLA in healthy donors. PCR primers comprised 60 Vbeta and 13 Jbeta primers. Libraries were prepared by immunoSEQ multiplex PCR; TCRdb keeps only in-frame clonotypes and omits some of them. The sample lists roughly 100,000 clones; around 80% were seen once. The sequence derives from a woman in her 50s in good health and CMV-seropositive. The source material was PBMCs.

This CDR3 reads CASRGSANYGYTF. The CDR3 region has the DNA TGTGCCAGCAGGGGCTCGGCAAACTATGGCTACACCTTC. This chain links TRBV2 with TRBJ1-2, with D unclear. The V end was cut by 6 bases, the J end by 2 bases, with 10 bases between. The CDR3 length is 13 residues. The V gene's germline CDR1 is SNHLY and CDR2 FYNNEI.